The 28 T cell receptor beta chains listed next were all sequenced from one sample in a study of OX40 agonist ivuxolimab in advanced cancers. Repertoires were generated with immunoSEQ multiplex PCR, while TCRdb's copy carries only in-frame clones and drops some. The sample yields about 120,000 clones, 85% to 95% seen once. The starting material was CD4+ or CD8+ T cells sorted from blood, obtained in a trial of the OX40 agonist ivuxolimab. Receptors originate from an adult with an advanced solid tumor such as melanoma, head and neck, liver or kidney cancer.

This chain connects TRBV4-3 to TRBJ1-2; D not resolved. CDR1 is LGHNA, CDR2 YSLEER, per germline. CDR3 length: 14 amino acids. V was clipped by 4 bases and J by 8 bases, with 17 bases between them. The CDR3: CASSRNGGRSGYTF. For the CDR3, the DNA is TGCGCCAGCAGCCGTAATGGTGGCCGATCGGGCTACACCTTC.

The V and J genes are TRBV10-3 and TRBJ2-4; the match to TRBD2 covers 15 bases. CDR1 is ENHRY and CDR2 is SYGVKD in the germline V gene. J gave up 6 bases and V 5 bases, and 5 bases lay outside the gene matches. The CDR3 is 16 residues long. For the CDR3, the DNA is TGTGCCATCAGTAGGACTAGCGGGGGGGCCGCAAACATTCAGTACTTC. Encoded protein: CAISRTSGGAANIQYF.

The V gene is TRBV2, the J gene TRBJ1-1; perhaps TRBD1 as D (5 bases). This CDR3 has 15 residues. The V gene's germline CDR1 is SNHLY and CDR2 FYNNEI. V lost 5 bases and J lost 5, with 18 bases in between. The CDR3 here is CASSTYRSSGTEAFF. CDR3 sequence (DNA): TGTGCCAGCAGTACCTACAGGTCCTCGGGGACTGAAGCTTTCTTT.

The CDR3 DNA is TGCGCCAGCAGCCAAGATGCCCTCCGGGGCAATCAGCCCCAGCATTTT. This encodes CASSQDALRGNQPQHF. The chain couples TRBV4-3 to TRBJ1-5; D not certain. CDR3 size: 16 residues. Germline CDR1 is LGHNA and CDR2 is YSLEER. V was trimmed by 0 bases and J by 2 bases, leaving 11 bases between them.

This clone was observed a few times. The chain employs TRBV2 and TRBJ1-2; D is unresolved. CDR1 and CDR2 (germline): SNHLY, FYNNEI. Trimming took off 6 bases at V and 3 bases at J, with 11 bases between the two ends. This CDR3 spans 13 amino acids. The CDR3: CASREGGYYGYTF. CDR3 in DNA: TGTGCCAGCAGGGAGGGCGGATACTATGGCTACACCTTC.

The chain uses TRBV19 and TRBJ1-1; the D gene is possibly TRBD1 (6 bases). Trimming removed 3 bases at V and 4 bases at J, with 9 bases between. Germline V gives CDR1 LNHDA, CDR2 SQIVND (reference sequence). There are 13 residues in the CDR3. The CDR3 coding sequence is TGTGCCAGTAGTATTGCAGGGGCCACTGAAGCTTTCTTT. Translated, it gives CASSIAGATEAFF.

This chain connects TRBV5-4 to TRBJ2-1; D perhaps matches TRBD2 (6 bases). Looked up from germline, CDR1 is SGHNT and CDR2 is YYREEE (reference sequence). Trimming stripped 2 bases from V and 0 bases from J, with 9 bases between. The CDR3 runs 15 residues. CDR3 DNA: TGTGCCAGCAGCTTAGGCGGGGCCTCCTACAATGAGCAGTTCTTC. Translation gives CASSLGGASYNEQFF.

The CDR3, as DNA: TGTGCCAGCAGCTCGCATAGCGGGGGGGCCGTCGAGCAGTACTTC. Its translation: CASSSHSGGAVEQYF. This chain uses TRBV11-3 with TRBJ2-7; 11 nucleotides agree with TRBD2. The CDR3 contains 15 residues. Germline-derived CDR1 and CDR2 are SGHNT and YENEEA. J was trimmed by 6 bases and V by 4 bases; bases with no gene match: 8.

The V and J genes are TRBV4-1 and TRBJ2-7, with D possibly matching TRBD1 (6 bases). V dropped 1 base and J dropped 3 bases, with 13 bases sitting between them. The CDR3 contains 15 residues. The germline CDR1 and CDR2 sequences are MGHRA and YSYEKL. CDR3 coding DNA: TGCGCCAGCAGCCAAGCCGGGACACGAATCTACGAGCAGTACTTC. Amino acids: CASSQAGTRIYEQYF.

The chain employs TRBV5-8 and TRBJ1-1, with D maybe TRBD1 (5 bases). The germline gives CDR1 SGHTS, CDR2 YDEGEE. The CDR3 totals 15 residues. V gave up 4 bases and J gave up 0 bases, with 13 bases separating them. DNA of the CDR3: TGTGCCAGCAGCCTGTGGGGGGGAGTGAACACTGAAGCTTTCTTT. Translated, it gives CASSLWGGVNTEAFF.

This clone was recorded once. V usage is TRBV2 and J usage is TRBJ2-4; 10 bases line up with TRBD2. The CDR3 has 18 amino acids. The germline V gene has CDR1 SNHLY and CDR2 FYNNEI. Trimming took 2 bases from V and 1 from J; bases not matched to a gene: 8. This CDR3 reads CASSERLAGDAAKNIQYF. The CDR3 DNA reads as TGTGCCAGCAGTGAAAGGCTAGCGGGGGACGCGGCCAAAAACATTCAGTACTTC.

This chain uses TRBV19 with TRBJ2-5, with D maybe TRBD2 (5 bases). CDR1 and CDR2 (germline): LNHDA, SQIVND (reference sequence). This CDR3 contains 16 residues. V was trimmed by 6 bases and J by 0 bases, leaving 17 bases between them. CDR3 bases: TGTGCCAGTAGCAGCGACCTCTCGGGATACCAAGAGACCCAGTACTTC. Translated: CASSSDLSGYQETQYF.

The chain has TRBV6-1 and TRBJ2-7, with TRBD1 matching 8 bases. The CDR3 has 16 residues. V shed 7 bases, J shed 0 bases, and the junction held 11 bases outside the gene matches. CDR1 is MNHNS and CDR2 is SASEGT in the germline V gene. Here the CDR3 reads CASNDQGAMSSYEQYF. The CDR3 DNA reads TGTGCCAGCAATGACCAGGGGGCCATGAGCTCCTACGAGCAGTACTTC.

This clone was seen a handful of times. The rearrangement uses TRBV7-2 and TRBJ2-1, with a possible D match to TRBD2 (5 bases). V dropped 3 bases and J dropped 12 bases, with 15 bases sitting between them. In germline, CDR1 is SGHTA, CDR2 FQGNSA. This CDR3 region has 13 residues. Here the CDR3 DNA reads TGTGCCAGCAGCTTTAGAGCTAGCCTCTCGCAGTTCTTC. Amino acid sequence: CASSFRASLSQFF.

This clone was counted only a few times. V and J are TRBV2 and TRBJ1-2, with 10 bases aligning to TRBD1. Per germline, CDR1 SNHLY and CDR2 FYNNEI. V lost 9 bases to trimming and J lost 5 bases; unmatched junction nucleotides: 3. The CDR3 has 12 residues. The CDR3 loop is CARRDRGYGYTF. CDR3 DNA: TGTGCCAGACGGGACAGGGGATATGGCTACACCTTC.

This clone was seen only once. The rearrangement joins TRBV6-1 to TRBJ2-7; 9 bases line up with TRBD1. Germline V gene lookup returns CDR1 MNHNS and CDR2 SASEGT. The CDR3 covers 15 residues. The V segment lost 6 bases and the J segment 2 bases; nucleotides outside the gene matches: 8. The CDR3 DNA is TGTGCCAGCAGCGTCCGTGACAGGGGGACCTACGAGCAGTACTTC. Its protein is CASSVRDRGTYEQYF.

This rearrangement joins TRBV9 to TRBJ2-6; no clear D gene. CDR1 and CDR2 from the germline V gene are SGDLS and YYNGEE. The CDR3 is made up of 16 amino acids. The ends were cut back, 4 bases at V and 5 bases at J, with 16 bases in the middle. The CDR3, as DNA: TGTGCCAGCAGCTCTGGACGTAAATCACGGGCCAACGTCCTGACTTTC. It codes for CASSSGRKSRANVLTF.

The CDR3 loop is CASSYGRGSEAFF. Here the CDR3 DNA reads TGTGCCAGCAGTTACGGAAGGGGATCTGAAGCTTTCTTT. This chain joins TRBV6-6 and TRBJ1-1, with D perhaps TRBD1 (5 bases). V was trimmed by 2 bases and J by 6 bases, leaving 10 bases between them. The CDR3 has 13 residues. The germline V gene has CDR1 MNHNY and CDR2 SVGAGI (reference sequence).

The chain is built from TRBV7-2 and TRBJ1-1; 7 bases are a match to TRBD1. This CDR3 spans 14 amino acids. Germline assignment: CDR1 SGHTA and CDR2 FQGNSA. Germline trimming cut 5 bases from V and 3 bases from J; bases unmatched to any gene: 6. The DNA of the CDR3 is TGTGCCAGCAGCCGAGGGGACAGCCACACTGAAGCTTTCTTT. Its protein product is CASSRGDSHTEAFF.

The chain couples TRBV6-1 to TRBJ2-5; D is ambiguous. Germline V gene lookup returns CDR1 MNHNS and CDR2 SASEGT. V was shortened by 4 bases and J by 5 bases, with 29 bases between the two germline ends. CDR3 size: 19 residues. CDR3 residues: CASSGSSRQSKSGWETQYF. CDR3 nucleotide sequence: TGTGCCAGCAGTGGGTCCTCGCGGCAGAGCAAATCCGGCTGGGAGACCCAGTACTTC.

CDR3 protein: CASSMQGIALAKNIQYF. As DNA, the CDR3 is TGTGCCAGTAGTATGCAGGGCATAGCCCTAGCCAAAAACATTCAGTACTTC. J is TRBJ2-4 and V is TRBV19, with D tentatively TRBD1 (5 bases). Germline V gives CDR1 LNHDA, CDR2 SQIVND (reference sequence). This CDR3 has 17 residues. The ends were cut back, 3 bases at V and 0 bases at J, with 15 bases in the middle.

The rearrangement links TRBV7-8 to TRBJ1-1; D remains ambiguous. Germline V CDR1 and CDR2: SGHVS, FQNEAQ. V was cut by 2 bases and J by 1 base, with 5 bases left in between. CDR3 size: 13 residues. The CDR3 reads CASSLFSNTEAFF. The CDR3 DNA sequence: TGTGCCAGCAGCTTATTTTCGAACACTGAAGCTTTCTTT. Drawing the rest from reference TRBV7-8 and TRBJ1-1, the complete variable domain is GAGVSQSPRYKVAKRGQDVALRCDPISGHVSLFWYQQALGQGPEFLTYFQNEAQLDKSGLPSDRFFAERPEGSVSTLKIQRTQQEDSAVYLCASSLFSNTEAFFGQGTRLTVV.

This clone was seen only once. This chain links TRBV9 with TRBJ2-1; 8 nucleotides align to TRBD2. V was clipped by 3 bases and J by 3 bases; unmatched bases: 14. CDR3 length: 18 amino acids. CDR1 SGDLS and CDR2 YYNGEE come from the germline V gene. CDR3 nucleotide sequence: TGTGCCAGCAGCGCTACCCCACGAGCGGGGGACTTCTACAATGAGCAGTTCTTC. As protein: CASSATPRAGDFYNEQFF.

This chain uses TRBV7-3 with TRBJ2-3, with 10 bases lining up with TRBD1. Germline values: CDR1 SGHTA, CDR2 FQGTGA. CDR3 length: 15 residues. Trimming removed 4 bases from V and 5 bases from J; junction bases left unmatched: 6. The CDR3 sequence: CASSSTGGLGDTQYF. CDR3 DNA sequence: TGTGCCAGCAGCTCGACAGGGGGCTTGGGAGATACGCAGTATTTT.

This chain connects TRBV4-3 to TRBJ1-2; possibly TRBD1 for D (5 bases). CDR3 length equals 17 residues. V dropped 1 base and J dropped 0 bases, with 15 bases sitting between them. Germline V lookup: CDR1 LGHNA, CDR2 YSLEER. This chain's CDR3 is CASSQGSRSGANYGYTF. The CDR3 DNA is TGCGCCAGCAGCCAAGGGTCGCGTTCGGGGGCTAACTATGGCTACACCTTC.

CDR3: CASRTGDRAGQPQHF. The CDR3 DNA follows: TGTGCCAGCAGAACTGGGGACAGGGCGGGTCAGCCCCAGCATTTT. The chain combines TRBV19 with TRBJ1-5, with TRBD1 identical over 9 bases. J lost 6 bases, V lost 9 bases, and 12 bases had no gene match. The CDR3 runs 15 residues. Per germline, CDR1 LNHDA and CDR2 SQIVND (reference sequence).

V is TRBV28 and J is TRBJ2-7; possibly TRBD2 for D (6 bases). Germline V gives CDR1 MDHEN, CDR2 SYDVKM. This CDR3 is built from 18 residues. The V end lost 1 base, the J end lost 1 base, and 20 bases lay between the germline ends. The CDR3 reads CASSLSWMPGLFSYEQYF. The CDR3, as DNA: TGTGCCAGCAGTTTATCGTGGATGCCCGGACTATTTTCCTACGAGCAGTACTTC.

The V gene is TRBV19, the J gene TRBJ1-2; the D gene is possibly TRBD1 (5 bases). The ends were cut back, 5 bases at V and 3 bases at J, with 10 bases in the middle. Germline V CDR1 and CDR2: LNHDA, SQIVND (reference sequence). The CDR3 length is 13 residues. The CDR3 DNA sequence: TGTGCCAGTAGTCCCGACAGCTACTATGGCTACACCTTC. Translating it yields CASSPDSYYGYTF.